The present TCR beta chain was sequenced within a study of Tregs in tolerant kidney transplant recipients (dated by TCRdb to about 2019). Notes on the research overall: TCRbeta sequencing was used in the study to identify donor-specific regulatory T cells before combined kidney and bone marrow transplantation, and the identified cells were then tracked after transplant. TCRbeta repertoire sequencing was used in a few healthy controls to compare several ways of expanding Tregs specific for an allogeneic donor.

Unstimulated Tregs (CD4+CD25+CD127-), CD4+ non-Tregs (CD4+CD25-), CD4 and CD8 cells were FACS-sorted from thawed PBMCs. Blood from healthy controls was obtained either as purchased buffy coats or from healthy volunteers. Healthy control blood was separated into PBMCs by Ficoll density gradient and cryopreserved, and patient PBMCs were collected both before and after transplant. CDR1 and CDR2 were assigned from the germline V gene (reference sequence) as WNHNN and SYGVQD. From the cysteine through the phenylalanine, the CDR3 covers 13 amino acids. Just CDR3 DNA is preserved here, 39 bases in frame from base 1. Trimming removed 5 bases from V and 5 bases from J, leaving 12 bases between the germline ends. Genomic DNA was extracted from sorted cells with the QIAGEN DNeasy Blood and Tissue Kit for TCRbeta CDR3 sequencing. High-throughput TCRbeta CDR3 sequencing, including PCR amplification with bias correction and internal controls, was performed commercially through immunoSEQ. As for how the authors treated the data: A unique productive TCRbeta sequence was defined by the CDR3 nucleotide sequence when primers matched, and otherwise by the CDR3 amino acid sequence together with the Vbeta and Jbeta genes. To correct sorting error, sequences shared between sorted populations at a frequency ratio of 2:1 or less were removed; the rest were assigned to the higher population. A sequence counted as donor-reactive if, in CFSE-low cells, the sequence had a frequency of at least 0.01% and was expanded at least 5-fold compared with unstimulated cells. Jensen-Shannon divergence, calculated on the top 100 TCRbeta sequences ranked by frequency, was used to quantify repertoire divergence. For any sample with multiple sequencing runs, sorting error was corrected in each run separately before the runs were pooled. Entries here come from immuneACCESS through TCRdb and include only in-frame sequences with V and J called. Some clones fail to appear in such tables; in the studies checked, an unresolved V gene covers under half of the shortfall, and the cause of the remainder is unknown. For V, J and clone size, that table is used; D and trimming come from the DNA. This sample has about 240,000 clones in its table, and approximately 83% of those were observed once. Of the sample, around 0.6% falls within the top ten clones.

Broad study findings and their caveats: The most biologically relevant and donor-specific TCRbeta repertoire appeared to be identified by expanding Tregs with activated donor B cells. Because only a small number of patients were included, the study had limitations, and the results will need to be validated in larger populations as well as under other immunosuppression protocols. Biological reproducibility was not directly addressed, though technical replication error appeared minimal.

As for this clone: What this receptor recognizes is not known. Per-nucleotide qualities are absent, and no much larger clonotype sits a single base away.

The source is a human donor in good health. Sequences were obtained from CD4+ T cells from blood. This chain is built from TRBV10-1 and TRBJ1-1; no D gene can be assigned with confidence. The CDR3 protein is CASSPSLETEAFF. The nucleotide sequence is TGCGCCAGCAGTCCTTCTTTAGAAACTGAAGCTTTCTTT.